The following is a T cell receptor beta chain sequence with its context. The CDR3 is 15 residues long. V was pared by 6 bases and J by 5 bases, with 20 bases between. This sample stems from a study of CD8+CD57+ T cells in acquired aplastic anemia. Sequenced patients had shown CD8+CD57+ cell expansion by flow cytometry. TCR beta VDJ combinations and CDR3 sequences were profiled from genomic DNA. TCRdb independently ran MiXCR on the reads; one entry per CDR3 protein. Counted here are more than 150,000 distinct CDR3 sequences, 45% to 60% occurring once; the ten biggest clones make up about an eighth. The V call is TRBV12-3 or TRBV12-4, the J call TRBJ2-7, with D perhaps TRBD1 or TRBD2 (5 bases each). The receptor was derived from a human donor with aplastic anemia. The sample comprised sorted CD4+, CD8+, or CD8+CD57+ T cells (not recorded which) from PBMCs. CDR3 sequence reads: CASSLTRARAHEQYF. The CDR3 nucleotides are TGTGCCAGCAGCCTTACGAGGGCCAGGGCCCACGAGCAGTACTTC.